Reported below is one TCR beta chain. Sequencing was performed with immunoSEQ multiplex PCR; in TCRdb, only in-frame clones are kept and a portion is missing. The sample includes some 130,000 clones, 84% seen only once; the top ten take 5.5%. This specimen belongs to a study of blood T cell repertoires in COVID-19. Study context: Samples representing acute and convalescent COVID-19 were sourced from the United States, Italy and Spain.

Sequenced material: PBMCs or T cells enriched from blood (not recorded which). The clonotype was recovered from a man in his forties with acute COVID-19.

CDR3 protein: CASSLGGRDRLSFF. The CDR3 DNA reads as TGTGCCAGCAGCTTAGGTGGGCGGGACAGGCTTTCGTTCTTC. The chain joins TRBV11-2 to TRBJ2-1, with 8 nucleotides matching TRBD1. The CDR3 has 14 amino acids. Looked up from germline, CDR1 is SGHAT and CDR2 is FQNNGV. V lost 1 base to trimming and J lost 15 bases; unmatched junction nucleotides: 11.